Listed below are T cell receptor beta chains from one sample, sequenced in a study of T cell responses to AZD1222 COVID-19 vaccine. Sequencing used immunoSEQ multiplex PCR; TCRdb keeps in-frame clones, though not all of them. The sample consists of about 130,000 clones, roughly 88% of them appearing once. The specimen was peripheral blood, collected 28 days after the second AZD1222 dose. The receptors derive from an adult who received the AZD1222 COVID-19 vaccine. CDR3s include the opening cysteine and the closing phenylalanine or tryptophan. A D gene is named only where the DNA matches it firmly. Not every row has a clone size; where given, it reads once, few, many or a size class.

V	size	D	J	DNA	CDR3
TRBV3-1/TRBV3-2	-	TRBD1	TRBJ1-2	TGTGCCAGCAGCCATGGCGACAGGGCAAATTATGGCTACACCTTC	CASSHGDRANYGYTF
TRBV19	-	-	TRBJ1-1	TGTGCCAGTAGTATCGACCGAAGGCTTAGGACTGAAGCTTTCTTT	CASSIDRRLRTEAFF
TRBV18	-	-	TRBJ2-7	TGTGCCAGCTCATCAGCCTACGAGCAGTACTTC	CASSSAYEQYF
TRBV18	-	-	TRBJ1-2	TGTGCCAGCTCAGAGGGTGGAAACTATGGCTACACCTTC	CASSEGGNYGYTF
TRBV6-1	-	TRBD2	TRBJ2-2	TGTGCCAGCAGTGTGGGTCCTAGCGGGAGAAGCACCGGGGAGCTGTTTTTT	CASSVGPSGRSTGELFF
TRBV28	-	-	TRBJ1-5	TGTGCCAGCAGGGGCGGCAATCAGCCCCAGCATTTT	CASRGGNQPQHF
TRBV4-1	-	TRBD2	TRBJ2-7	TGCGCCAGCAGCCATGTACTAGCGGGAGTTCTTTCGACTTACTCCTACGAGCAGTACTTC	CASSHVLAGVLSTYSYEQYF
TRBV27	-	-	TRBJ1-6	TGTGCCAGCAGTTTGATTCAGGGAAGAAATTCACCCCTCCACTTT	CASSLIQGRNSPLHF
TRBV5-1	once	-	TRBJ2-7	TGCGCCAGCAGCGTGACCCCGGGCGGCTACGAGCAGTACTTC	CASSVTPGGYEQYF
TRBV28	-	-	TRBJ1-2	TGTGCCAGCAGCCGCACGGGCGCACTAAACTATGGCTACACCTTC	CASSRTGALNYGYTF